The clone carrying this T cell receptor beta chain was seen once. Its specificity is not known. This sample is drawn from a study of blood T cells in healthy people across ages. Germline V CDR1 and CDR2: SNHLY, FYNNEI. This CDR3 has 15 amino acids. The ends were cut back, 7 bases at V and 6 bases at J, with 19 bases in the middle. Drawing of peripheral blood yielded 8.5 to 10 milliliters from each donor. Isolated per sample were at least 7 million PBMCs. Study-wide points: Any conclusive comparison of naive versus antigen-experienced cells was prevented by using unsorted PBMCs. Calculation of diversity from one million T cells yielded estimates considered to be underestimates.

A J-beta primer mix and a sample-barcoded 5' primer were used in a second PCR of about 7 to 12 cycles. TCRdb processed the 5' RACE reads anew with MiXCR; each CDR3 protein has one entry. The sample lists 1,800,000 or so distinct CDR3 sequences; about 39% were seen once. The sequence was obtained from a human donor in good health. The rearrangement uses TRBV2 and TRBJ2-1; tentative D call: TRBD1 (6 bases). The sample consisted of blood. In DNA form, the CDR3 reads TGTGCCAGCAACCCCGGGGACATCACTGGCAATGAGCAGTTCTTC. Protein product: CASNPGDITGNEQFF.